One sample yielded the 21 T cell receptor beta chains listed below, sequenced in a study of CD8+ T cells in alopecia areata listed by TCRdb under 2018. The library relied on the immunoSEQ multiplex PCR assay. For TCR sequencing, RNA was extracted from every sample and reverse transcribed into cDNA to serve as template. TCRdb obtained this table from immuneACCESS and retained in-frame rearrangements with V and J assigned. These tables miss some clones; where compared with another copy, unresolved V genes account for less than half of the shortfall, and the remainder is unexplained. The sample table shows fewer than 150,000 clones, and about 61% are seen once. The top ten clones comprise about 3% of the sample. The specimen was CD4+ T cells sorted from blood. The receptors were sampled from a human donor in good health.

J is TRBJ1-2 and V is TRBV10-2, with a tentative D call TRBD1 (6 bases). Germline V gene lookup returns CDR1 WSHSY and CDR2 SAAADI. There are 14 residues in the CDR3. The germline V and J ends were trimmed by 3 bases and 4 bases, with 12 bases remaining between them. The CDR3 DNA reads as TGCGCCAGCAGTGACAACAGGGTTCCCTATGGCTACACCTTC. Amino acids: CASSDNRVPYGYTF.

This clone has more than one count but fewer than ten. The chain combines TRBV29-1 with TRBJ2-1; TRBD1 might be the D (6 bases). V lost 7 bases and J lost 0, with 13 bases in between. Germline lookup yields CDR1 SQVTM and CDR2 ANQGSEA. The CDR3 is 14 amino acids. The CDR3 loop is CSARDTNSYNEQFF. The DNA of the CDR3 is TGCAGCGCCAGGGACACCAACTCCTACAATGAGCAGTTCTTC.

With regard to this clone: Other DNA sequences in the same sample also yield this CDR3. This chain links TRBV6-1 with TRBJ2-6; D gene unclear. Germline CDR1 reads MNHNS; CDR2 reads SASEGT. V lost 8 bases and J lost 2, with 7 bases in between. This CDR3 spans 13 amino acids. This chain's CDR3 is CASSSPGANVLTF. The DNA of the CDR3 is TGTGCCAGCTCATCCCCTGGGGCCAACGTCCTGACTTTC.

A single count supports this clone. CDR3: CASSGDRGSYNEQFF. The CDR3 nucleotides read TGTGCCAGCAGCGGAGACAGGGGCTCCTACAATGAGCAGTTCTTC. The chain joins TRBV7-2 to TRBJ2-1; TRBD1 aligns across 8 bases. CDR1 SGHTA and CDR2 FQGNSA come from the germline V gene. V lost 5 bases to trimming and J lost 0 bases; unmatched junction nucleotides: 3. The CDR3 runs to 15 residues.

A few counts support this clone. This chain joins TRBV5-1 and TRBJ2-7; a possible D gene is TRBD1 (6 bases). The CDR3 covers 13 residues. V lost 4 bases to trimming and J lost 4 bases, with 12 bases between them. CDR1 and CDR2 from the germline V gene are SGHRS and YFSETQ. The chain's CDR3 is CASSPPDRYEQYF. CDR3 sequence (DNA): TGCGCCAGCAGCCCACCCGACAGGTACGAGCAGTACTTC.

This sequence joins TRBV7-9 and TRBJ2-7; D perhaps matches TRBD2 (6 bases). Germline CDR1 is SEHNR and CDR2 is FQNEAQ (reference sequence). The CDR3 extends over 15 amino acids. Trimming removed 5 bases from V and 3 bases from J, with 17 bases in between. CDR3 sequence: CASSAIAGKHYEQYF. The DNA for the CDR3 is TGTGCCAGCAGCGCCATCGCGGGGAAGCACTACGAGCAGTACTTC.

The chain couples TRBV2 to TRBJ1-2, with TRBD1 identical over 8 bases. CDR1 is SNHLY and CDR2 is FYNNEI in the germline V gene. The V segment lost 8 bases and the J segment 4 bases; nucleotides outside the gene matches: 12. This CDR3 has 15 amino acids. Here the CDR3 DNA reads TGTGCCAGCTATGGGGAAGGGGACAGGAGCTATGGCTACACCTTC. Amino acids: CASYGEGDRSYGYTF.

V and J are TRBV30 and TRBJ2-5; perhaps TRBD2 as D (6 bases). This CDR3 is 14 amino acids long. Germline V gives CDR1 GTSNPN, CDR2 SVGIG (reference sequence). Trimming removed 3 bases from V and 7 bases from J, with 18 bases in between. The CDR3 loop reads CAWRRDSPQLTQYF. DNA for the CDR3: TGTGCCTGGAGGAGGGACTCACCACAGTTGACCCAGTACTTC.

This chain uses TRBV29-1 with TRBJ2-5; TRBD1 agrees at 11 bases. The junction had 5 bases not matched to a gene; V was cut back by 6 bases and J by 5 bases. This CDR3 has 13 residues. CDR1 SQVTM and CDR2 ANQGSEA come from the germline V gene. CDR3 DNA: TGCAGCGTCCATCGGGACAGGGGGGAGACCCAGTACTTC. Translating it yields CSVHRDRGETQYF.

In regard to this clone: At the DNA level, this CDR3 is encoded by other sequences in the same sample as well. The rearrangement joins TRBV30 to TRBJ1-5, with D maybe TRBD1 (6 bases). The CDR3 spans 13 residues. Germline assignment: CDR1 GTSNPN and CDR2 SVGIG (reference sequence). The V and J ends lost 5 bases and 4 bases respectively, with 12 bases between them. The CDR3 loop is CAWSRQDNQPQHF. For the CDR3, the DNA is TGTGCCTGGTCGAGACAGGATAATCAGCCCCAGCATTTT. Drawing the rest from reference TRBV30 and TRBJ1-5, the complete variable domain is SQTIHQWPATLVQPVGSPLSLECTVEGTSNPNLYWYRQAAGRGLQLLFYSVGIGQISSEVPQNLSASRPQDRQFILSSKKLLLSDSGFYLCAWSRQDNQPQHFGDGTRLSIL.

This rearrangement joins TRBV5-6 to TRBJ2-2, with 8 nucleotides matching TRBD1. From germline, CDR1 is SGHDT and CDR2 YYEEEE. Losses at the gene ends were 5 bases for V and 0 bases for J; bases not matched to a gene: 3. The CDR3 contains 15 residues. CDR3 amino acids: CASSTGQANTGELFF. Written as DNA, the CDR3 is TGTGCCAGCAGTACGGGACAGGCGAACACCGGGGAGCTGTTTTTT.

There are a few counts of this clone. The gene calls are TRBV7-8 and TRBJ1-5, with TRBD1 matching 8 bases. The germline CDR1 and CDR2 sequences are SGHVS and FQNEAQ. This CDR3 region has 15 residues. Trimming at V came to 2 bases and at J to 3 bases, leaving 3 bases not matched to a gene. The CDR3 DNA sequence: TGTGCCAGCAGCTTACGGACAGGGAACAATCAGCCCCAGCATTTT. Translating gives CASSLRTGNNQPQHF. Looking up the rest from reference TRBV7-8 and TRBJ1-5 gives the full variable domain: GAGVSQSPRYKVAKRGQDVALRCDPISGHVSLFWYQQALGQGPEFLTYFQNEAQLDKSGLPSDRFFAERPEGSVSTLKIQRTQQEDSAVYLCASSLRTGNNQPQHFGDGTRLSIL.

The rearrangement links TRBV30 to TRBJ1-6; TRBD1 aligns across 7 bases. There are 13 residues in the CDR3. The trim removed 2 bases at V and 10 bases at J, leaving 5 bases unmatched. Germline V lookup: CDR1 GTSNPN, CDR2 SVGIG (reference sequence). CDR3 nucleotides: TGTGCCTGGAGTCCTAGGGGGCACTCACCCCTCCACTTT. Amino acids: CAWSPRGHSPLHF.

The chain uses TRBV5-1 and TRBJ2-7; a possible D gene is TRBD2 (6 bases). Germline V lookup: CDR1 SGHRS, CDR2 YFSETQ. V lost 3 bases, J lost 1 base, and 11 bases lay in between. This CDR3 contains 14 residues. The CDR3 nucleotides are TGCGCCAGCAGCTCAGCAGGGAGGTCCTACGAGCAGTACTTC. This gives the protein CASSSAGRSYEQYF.

This clone was seen only once. V gene TRBV7-9 combines with J gene TRBJ2-5; the match to TRBD2 covers 8 bases. The CDR3 is 15 amino acids. The germline CDR1 and CDR2 sequences are SEHNR and FQNEAQ (reference sequence). Losses at the gene ends were 6 bases for V and 0 bases for J; bases not matched to a gene: 6. This CDR3 reads CASSLAGSYQETQYF. CDR3 DNA sequence: TGTGCCAGCAGTCTAGCGGGCAGCTACCAAGAGACCCAGTACTTC. Together with reference TRBV7-9 and TRBJ2-5, the CDR3 gives the full variable domain: DTGVSQNPRHKITKRGQNVTFRCDPISEHNRLYWYRQTLGQGPEFLTYFQNEAQLEKSRLLSDRFSAERPKGSFSTLEIQRTEQGDSAMYLCASSLAGSYQETQYFGPGTRLLVL.

This clone has only a few counts. This CDR3 reads CSVEVSQGAREQYF. The CDR3 DNA follows: TGCAGCGTTGAAGTGAGCCAGGGGGCGCGCGAGCAGTACTTC. The chain links TRBV29-1 to TRBJ2-7; 8 bases fit TRBD1. Germline V gene sequence: CDR1 SQVTM, CDR2 ANQGSEA. The CDR3 runs to 14 residues. V trimming: 1 base; J trimming: 6 bases; junction bases outside the gene matches: 8.

This chain links TRBV6-5 with TRBJ1-1; tentatively, D is TRBD1 (6 bases). This CDR3 has 16 amino acids. Germline V gives CDR1 MNHEY, CDR2 SVGAGI. Trimming pared 2 bases from V and 0 bases from J, leaving 13 bases between. CDR3 bases: TGTGCCAGCAGTTACCGTGGACAGAAAATGAACACTGAAGCTTTCTTT. It is translated as CASSYRGQKMNTEAFF.

The chain recombines TRBV2 with TRBJ1-6; the D is unclear. The CDR3 is 11 residues long. V lost 6 bases, J lost 7 bases, and 4 bases lay in between. Looked up from germline, CDR1 is SNHLY and CDR2 is FYNNEI. CDR3 sequence reads: CASRQNSPLHF. CDR3 bases: TGTGCCAGCAGGCAGAATTCACCCCTCCACTTT.

The chain carries TRBV4-1 and TRBJ2-5, with D perhaps assigned TRBD1 or TRBD2 (5 bases each). Germline assignment: CDR1 MGHRA and CDR2 YSYEKL. This CDR3 contains 13 residues. Deletions cut 1 base from V and 4 bases from J, with 7 bases between. The CDR3: CASSQAGRETQYF. The CDR3, as DNA: TGCGCCAGCAGCCAAGCGGGGCGAGAGACCCAGTACTTC.

V usage is TRBV19 and J usage is TRBJ2-3; D is unresolved. V was shortened by 2 bases and J by 2 bases, with 11 bases between the two germline ends. Germline CDR1 and CDR2: LNHDA and SQIVND (reference sequence). This CDR3 spans 15 amino acids. In DNA, the CDR3 is TGTGCCAGTAGTATATCCCAGGACCCCACAGATACGCAGTATTTT. It translates to CASSISQDPTDTQYF.

The V call is TRBV19, the J call TRBJ1-2; D is unresolved. Trimming cost V 5 bases and J 3 bases, with 16 bases left between them. Germline loops: CDR1 LNHDA, CDR2 SQIVND (reference sequence). This CDR3 has 15 amino acids. In DNA form, the CDR3 reads TGTGCCAGTAGTCCCCGGACGGACCGGTACTATGGCTACACCTTC. Residues: CASSPRTDRYYGYTF.